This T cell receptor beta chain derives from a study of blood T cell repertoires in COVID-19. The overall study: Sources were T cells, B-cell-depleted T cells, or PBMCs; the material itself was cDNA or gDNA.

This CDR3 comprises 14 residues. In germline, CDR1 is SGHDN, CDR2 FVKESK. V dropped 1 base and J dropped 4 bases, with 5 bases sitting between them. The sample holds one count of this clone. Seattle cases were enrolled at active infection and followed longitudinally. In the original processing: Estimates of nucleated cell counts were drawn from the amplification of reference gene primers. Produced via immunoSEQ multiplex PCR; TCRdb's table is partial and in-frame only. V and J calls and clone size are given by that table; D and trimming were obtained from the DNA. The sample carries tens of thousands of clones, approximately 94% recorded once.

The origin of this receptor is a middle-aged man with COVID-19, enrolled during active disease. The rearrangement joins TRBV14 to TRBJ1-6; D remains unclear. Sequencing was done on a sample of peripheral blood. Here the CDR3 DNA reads TGTGCCAGCAGCCAAGTCGGGTATAATTCACCCCTCCACTTT. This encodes CASSQVGYNSPLHF.